A selection of T cell receptor beta chains follows, all from one sample in a study of blood T cell repertoires in COVID-19. Clones were sequenced by immunoSEQ multiplex PCR, and TCRdb holds only the in-frame ones, with some missing. The sample records about 220,000 clones, 84% being singletons. The sequenced sample was peripheral blood. These receptors were obtained from a woman in her sixties or seventies with acute or convalescent COVID-19. The CDR3 runs from the conserved cysteine through the conserved F or W. A D gene is named only where the DNA matches it firmly. Not every row has a clone size; where given, it reads once, few, many or a size class.

TRBV2,NA,TRBJ1-2,few,TGTGCCAGCAGTGACTTAACGACAAACTATGGCTACACCTTC,CASSDLTTNYGYTF
TRBV29-1,TRBD1,TRBJ1-4,NA,TGCAGCGTCTCCGGGACAGGGTTTGAAAAACTGTTTTTT,CSVSGTGFEKLFF
TRBV4-2,NA,TRBJ2-3,NA,TGTGCCAGCAGCCAAGAGATCGGCGAGGGTACGCAGTATTTT,CASSQEIGEGTQYF
TRBV24-1,TRBD2,TRBJ2-1,NA,TGTGCCACCAGTGGGGTACTAGCGGGGGGGCCGAATGAGCAGTTCTTC,CATSGVLAGGPNEQFF
TRBV29-1,NA,TRBJ1-2,NA,TGCAGCGCCCAGGGGAGTAAGGGCGGCTACACCTTC,CSAQGSKGGYTF
TRBV7-9,TRBD1,TRBJ1-1,NA,TGTGCCAGCAGCAAGACAGGGGGCACTGAAGCTTTCTTT,CASSKTGGTEAFF
TRBV3-1/TRBV3-2,NA,TRBJ1-5,NA,TGTGCCAGCAGCCAAGACGACAGGCTCGGTCAGCCCCAGCATTTT,CASSQDDRLGQPQHF
TRBV27,TRBD1,TRBJ1-2,NA,TGTGCCACCAATGACAGGGGCTACCCTCCCGTCTACACCTTC,CATNDRGYPPVYTF
TRBV2,NA,TRBJ1-1,NA,TGTGCCAGCACGGGGGGGGACACTGAAGCTTTCTTT,CASTGGDTEAFF
TRBV11-2,NA,TRBJ2-2,few,TGTGCCAGCAGCTCCAATTATAAATCGAGCGCCGGGGAGCTGTTTTTT,CASSSNYKSSAGELFF
TRBV13,TRBD1,TRBJ1-2,NA,TGTGCCAGCAGCACCTTCGGGACAGATGATGGCTACACCTTC,CASSTFGTDDGYTF
TRBV5-6,NA,TRBJ1-1,NA,TGTGCCAGCAGCTTGGGATTTTTAGTGAACACTGAAGCTTTCTTT,CASSLGFLVNTEAFF
TRBV3-1/TRBV3-2,NA,TRBJ2-7,NA,TGTGCCAGCAGCCAAGAGGGCAGGGTCTACGAGCAGTACTTC,CASSQEGRVYEQYF